This TCR beta chain comes out of a study of blood T cell repertoires in COVID-19. Across the whole study: Specimens from acute and convalescent COVID-19 originated in the United States, Italy and Spain. From T cells, B-cell-depleted T cells, or PBMCs came the material, which was cDNA or gDNA.

The V gene's germline CDR1 is MNHEY and CDR2 SMNVEV (reference sequence). The J segment lost 1 base and the V segment lost 6 bases, leaving 11 bases of the junction unmatched. The CDR3 is 18 amino acids. TCRdb keeps only in-frame clones here, not all; method: immunoSEQ multiplex PCR. The repertoire holds some 20,000 clones, about 90% seen once, with 3.5% to 4.5% in the top ten. The sequenced material came from peripheral blood. This receptor was taken from a human donor in a cohort sampled during active COVID-19. The V call is TRBV27, the J call TRBJ2-4; 11 nucleotides match TRBD2. The CDR3 region has the DNA TGTGCCAGCAGCGGACTAGCGGGCACCTCCGGGGCCAAAAACATTCAGTACTTC. Translated, it gives CASSGLAGTSGAKNIQYF.